Listed below are T cell receptor beta chains from one sample, sequenced in a study of graft-versus-host responses after intestinal transplantation. Sequencing used immunoSEQ multiplex PCR; TCRdb keeps in-frame clones, though not all of them. The sample consists of 85,000 to 100,000 clones, around 90% of them appearing once. Antigen specificity for these receptors is unknown. This material consisted of unstimulated CD8+ T cells sorted from spleen or lymph node cells, taken before transplant. These TCRs come from a human donor who was the organ donor for an intestinal transplant. CDR3s leave out the opening cysteine and the closing phenylalanine or tryptophan.

J gene,V gene,CDR3 protein
TRBJ2-3,TRBV5-1,ASSSQGYTDTQY
TRBJ1-3,TRBV7-9,ASSSQGAQGNTIY
TRBJ2-1,TRBV11-2,ASSVRWLAGINEQF
TRBJ2-5,TRBV13,ASSSPTSEETQY
TRBJ2-6,TRBV11-3,ASSPLVSGANVLT
TRBJ2-1,TRBV28,ASSGWDSYNEQF
TRBJ1-2,TRBV5-6,ASSLAGSYGYT
TRBJ2-7,TRBV6-1,ASRSTGQAYEQY
TRBJ1-2,TRBV25-1,ASSESLRGNGYT
TRBJ1-3,TRBV7-9,ASSLADRNGNTIY
TRBJ2-6,TRBV27,ASRHSFGQGASGANVLT
TRBJ2-1,TRBV19,ASSIGGGSYNEQF
TRBJ1-2,TRBV25-1,ASSDGGDRGGYT
TRBJ2-7,TRBV5-1,ASSGTGDEQY
TRBJ1-6,TRBV11-3,ASSLEGQGFSPLH
TRBJ1-4,TRBV7-9,ASSSRTGYKEKLF
TRBJ1-1,TRBV19,ASSPGTVNTEAF
TRBJ1-4,TRBV7-9,ASSLVVGQGDEKLF
TRBJ2-5,TRBV6-5,ASSYTRGYQETQY
TRBJ1-6,TRBV11-2,ASSLLENAPLH
TRBJ2-7,TRBV2,ASSETSLGTRAYEQY
TRBJ2-3,TRBV5-1,ASSSLPAGDLTDTQY
TRBJ2-3,TRBV29-1,SGESGSTDTQY
TRBJ1-2,TRBV6-1,ASLGADLYGYT
TRBJ1-1,TRBV11-3,ASSPPGTGIRTEAF
TRBJ2-3,TRBV28,ASTHTDTQY
TRBJ2-5,TRBV6-1,ASSGGSGGKETQY